This record covers a single T cell receptor (beta chain). Its specificity is not known. Generated by immunoSEQ multiplex PCR, the TCRdb table keeps only in-frame clones and is missing some. The data contain about 2 million clones, about 95% of them singletons. CD45RO-negative CD8 cells positively selected for CCR7 made up the naive population, which excluded terminally differentiated effector memory CD45RA+ cells. Donors were healthy HIV-negative adults without recently reported acute infections or vaccinations. The sample comes from a study of shared clonotypes between healthy human individuals. Study-level points and caveats: Researchers sampled only blood; tissue repertoires likely differ.

Deletions cut 4 bases from V and 5 bases from J, with 12 bases between. The CDR3 runs 13 residues. The V gene's germline CDR1 is SGDLS and CDR2 YYNGEE. This clonotype was sampled from a man younger than 35 in good health. Input material: naive CD8+ T cells sorted from blood. The chain has TRBV9 and TRBJ1-2, with unresolved D. This CDR3 reads CASSSENLYGYTF. The CDR3 nucleotides are TGTGCCAGCAGCTCCGAGAATTTATATGGCTACACCTTC.